The entry below gives a single T cell receptor (beta chain) sequence along with its context. The CDR3 extends over 12 amino acids. Germline assignment: CDR1 SQVTM and CDR2 ANQGSEA. The germline V and J ends were trimmed by 3 bases and 6 bases, with 9 bases remaining between them. The sample belongs to a study of shared clonotypes between healthy human individuals. The DNA input per sorted-subset replicate PCR was about 180 ng, corresponding to some 27,000 T cell genomes. Assay: immunoSEQ multiplex PCR; the TCRdb copy retains only in-frame clones and omits some. The data contain about 700,000 clones, around 92% of them seen just once; the ten biggest clones take up about a quarter. Naive CD8 cells lacked CD45RO and underwent positive selection for CCR7, leaving out terminally differentiated effector memory CD45RA+ cells. All donors qualified as healthy HIV-negative adults and had experienced no recent acute infections or vaccinations.

The source material was naive CD8+ T cells sorted from blood. The genes are TRBV29-1 and TRBJ2-1, with D possibly TRBD1 on 5 matching bases. The source is a man younger than 45 in good health. The CDR3 coding sequence is TGCAGCGTTGAGGTCACAGGCAATGAGCAGTTCTTC. Translated: CSVEVTGNEQFF.